The 25 T cell receptor beta chains given below trace back to one sample, sequenced in a study of T cell repertoires in cytomegalovirus infection. Their antigens remain unidentified. TCRdb analysed the reads with MiXCR anew, one entry per CDR3 protein. The table includes 900,000 to 950,000 distinct CDR3 sequences, approximately 31% detected once. Sequencing was performed on cultured CD8+ T cells from PBMCs, taken from culture after CMV antigen stimulation. The receptors were sampled from a human donor in good health (CMV status not recorded). Some clones in this sample may be carry-over from other donors' samples.

This clonotype was counted between two and nine times. This rearrangement joins TRBV6-5 to TRBJ2-3; D is uncertain. Germline-derived CDR1 and CDR2 are MNHEY and SVGAGI. The CDR3 length is 16 residues. V lost 0 bases to trimming and J lost 2 bases, with 12 bases between them. DNA of the CDR3: TGTGCCAGCAGTTACTCGAGAGTTGACCCCACAGATACGCAGTATTTT. It yields the protein CASSYSRVDPTDTQYF.

This clonotype was observed a handful of times. This chain's CDR3 is CASSHPQGESTDTQYF. The CDR3 nucleotides read TGCGCCAGCAGCCACCCACAGGGGGAAAGCACAGATACGCAGTATTTT. The chain uses TRBV4-1 and TRBJ2-3; 8 nucleotides agree with TRBD1. V lost 3 bases to trimming and J lost 0 bases; unmatched junction nucleotides: 5. The CDR3 is 16 residues long. Germline V lookup: CDR1 MGHRA, CDR2 YSYEKL.

J is TRBJ1-1 and V is TRBV19; D possibly corresponds to TRBD1 (6 bases). Per the germline V gene, CDR1 is LNHDA and CDR2 is SQIVND (reference sequence). There are 14 residues in the CDR3. Trimming stripped 2 bases from V and 3 bases from J, with 10 bases between. The CDR3 spells CASSIWGRDTEAFF. Written as DNA, the CDR3 is TGTGCCAGTAGTATATGGGGGCGCGACACTGAAGCTTTCTTT.

This clonotype was seen repeatedly, ten times or more. The V gene is TRBV11-2, the J gene TRBJ2-1; tentative D call: TRBD2 (6 bases). The CDR3 extends over 16 amino acids. Trimming removed 4 bases from V and 0 bases from J, with 13 bases in between. CDR1 and CDR2 from the germline V gene are SGHAT and FQNNGV. CDR3 sequence (DNA): TGTGCCAGCAGCTCGCCGGGAGTCGGCTCCTACAATGAGCAGTTCTTC. As protein: CASSSPGVGSYNEQFF.

The CDR3 nucleotides are TGTGCCAGCACCATTACAGGGGGCTGGACTGAAGCTTTCTTT. Its protein is CASTITGGWTEAFF. The V gene is TRBV7-9, the J gene TRBJ1-1; 9 nucleotides agree with TRBD1. The V gene end was trimmed by 7 bases and the J gene end by 5 bases; junction bases not matched to a gene: 8. The V gene's germline CDR1 is SEHNR and CDR2 FQNEAQ (reference sequence). CDR3 length: 14 amino acids.

The rearrangement uses TRBV29-1 and TRBJ2-1; D remains ambiguous. This CDR3 comprises 12 residues. In germline, CDR1 is SQVTM, CDR2 ANQGSEA. The ends were cut back, 7 bases at V and 6 bases at J, with 13 bases in the middle. CDR3 sequence: CSGGRVGNEQFF. The CDR3 DNA sequence: TGCAGCGGAGGTAGGGTCGGCAATGAGCAGTTCTTC.

The chain carries TRBV27 and TRBJ2-3; the match to TRBD2 covers 8 bases. Per germline, CDR1 MNHEY and CDR2 SMNVEV (reference sequence). With 6 bases clipped from V and 0 bases from J, the junction kept 11 bases outside the gene matches. CDR3 length equals 17 residues. CDR3 loop: CASSPLVAGGSTDTQYF. The CDR3, as DNA: TGTGCCAGCAGCCCCCTTGTGGCGGGGGGCAGCACAGATACGCAGTATTTT.

This rearrangement joins TRBV9 to TRBJ2-3; TRBD2 matches 9 bases. CDR3 length equals 16 residues. J gave up 1 base and V 3 bases, and 6 bases lay outside the gene matches. Germline-derived CDR1 and CDR2 are SGDLS and YYNGEE. DNA of the CDR3: TGTGCCAGCAGCGCACAAGCGGGGGGACGCACAGATACGCAGTATTTT. It translates to CASSAQAGGRTDTQYF.

This clonotype was observed a handful of times. The J gene is TRBJ2-7, the V gene TRBV27; TRBD1 might be the D (5 bases). V was cut by 2 bases and J by 3 bases, with 11 bases left in between. The CDR3 is 14 amino acids. The germline CDR1 and CDR2 sequences are MNHEY and SMNVEV (reference sequence). This CDR3 reads CASSLGHLIYEQYV. The CDR3 DNA sequence: TGTGCCAGCAGTTTAGGACACCTCATCTACGAGCAGTACGTC.

This clonotype was seen repeatedly, ten times or more. The chain carries TRBV6-2 or TRBV6-3 and TRBJ2-7; D may be TRBD1 (6 bases). The CDR3 covers 16 residues. V was clipped by 6 bases and J by 4 bases, with 22 bases between them. The germline V gene has CDR1 MNHEY and CDR2 SVGEGT. The CDR3 reads CASSLSDQGPTYEQYV. CDR3 bases: TGTGCCAGCAGCCTATCCGACCAGGGGCCGACATACGAGCAGTACGTC.

CDR3 protein: CASSQSGSADTQYF. The CDR3 nucleotides read TGCGCCAGCAGCCAGTCAGGGTCGGCAGATACGCAGTATTTT. The gene calls are TRBV4-1 and TRBJ2-3; possibly TRBD1 for D (5 bases). The CDR3 length is 14 residues. From germline, CDR1 is MGHRA and CDR2 YSYEKL. V shed 3 bases and J shed 4 bases, with 11 bases lying between them.

The table lists this clonotype with a few counts. The chain recombines TRBV15 with TRBJ2-3; D is perhaps TRBD1 or TRBD2 (5 bases each). Germline V CDR1 and CDR2: LNHNV, YYDKDF (reference sequence). Trimming shortened V by 4 bases and J by 5 bases, and 10 bases separated the two germline ends. The CDR3 consists of 13 residues. This chain's CDR3 is CATSKPGGDTQYF. The CDR3 nucleotides are TGTGCCACCAGCAAACCTGGGGGAGATACGCAGTATTTT.

This clonotype has just a few counts. The V and J genes are TRBV6-8 and TRBJ2-3; TRBD2 matches 11 bases. CDR3 length: 17 residues. The ends lost 4 bases at V and 4 bases at J; junction bases unmatched: 10. The germline V gene encodes CDR1 MNHGY and CDR2 SAAAGT. The CDR3: CASSLYLAGGVADTQYF. The CDR3 bases are TGTGCCAGCAGTTTATACCTAGCGGGGGGCGTCGCAGATACGCAGTATTTT.

This rearrangement joins TRBV6-2 or TRBV6-3 to TRBJ2-7; the match to TRBD1 covers 8 bases. This CDR3 is built from 15 residues. V lost 5 bases to trimming and J lost 3 bases; unmatched junction nucleotides: 9. Germline V CDR1 and CDR2: MNHEY, SVGEGT. The CDR3 DNA reads as TGTGCCAGCAGTCCCCGGACAGGGAGGAGCTACGAGCAGTACGTC. It codes for CASSPRTGRSYEQYV.

This clonotype was observed a few times. The rearrangement links TRBV6-5 to TRBJ1-1; D is perhaps TRBD1 (5 bases). Germline values: CDR1 MNHEY, CDR2 SVGAGI. This CDR3 has 12 residues. The V end lost 3 bases, the J end lost 9 bases, and 11 bases lay between the germline ends. CDR3 bases: TGTGCCAGCAGTTATCCGGGACGCCAAGCTTTCTTT. This sequence encodes CASSYPGRQAFF.

Points on this clonotype: A much larger clonotype is one base distant, so this may be a read error. The chain joins TRBV7-7 to TRBJ2-1, with 9 bases fitting TRBD1. Germline V gives CDR1 SSHAT, CDR2 FNYEAQ (reference sequence). The CDR3 loop spans 14 amino acids. Here the CDR3 reads CASRAYRGHNEQFF. CDR3 DNA: TGTGCTAGCAGAGCGTACAGGGGGCACAATGAGCAGTTCTTC.

This clonotype has just a few counts. The chain links TRBV7-9 to TRBJ1-1; D uncertain. This CDR3 comprises 13 residues. Trimming took 2 bases from V and 3 from J, leaving 7 bases between them. CDR1 and CDR2 from the germline V gene are SEHNR and FQNEAQ (reference sequence). The CDR3 loop is CASSLSVDTEAFF. As DNA, the CDR3 is TGTGCCAGCAGCTTAAGTGTTGACACTGAAGCTTTCTTT. The full variable domain, completed using reference TRBV7-9 and TRBJ1-1, is DTGVSQNPRHKITKRGQNVTFRCDPISEHNRLYWYRQTLGQGPEFLTYFQNEAQLEKSRLLSDRFSAERPKGSFSTLEIQRTEQGDSAMYLCASSLSVDTEAFFGQGTRLTVV.

The CDR3 bases are TGCGCCAGCAGCACGACCCCGGGGAATGAGCAGTTCTTC. This sequence encodes CASSTTPGNEQFF. The chain uses TRBV5-1 and TRBJ2-1; possibly TRBD2 for D (5 bases). V was shortened by 4 bases and J by 7 bases, with 12 bases between the two germline ends. The CDR3 runs 13 residues. Germline CDR1 is SGHRS and CDR2 is YFSETQ.

This clonotype was counted many times. The chain employs TRBV5-5 and TRBJ2-7; TRBD2 matches at 7 bases. V gave up 4 bases and J gave up 2 bases; unmatched junction bases: 9. Germline assignment: CDR1 SGHKS and CDR2 YYEKEE (reference sequence). This CDR3 comprises 15 residues. CDR3 nucleotide sequence: TGTGCCAGCAGCCCCGGCGTTAGCGGGCCCTACGAGCAGTACGTC. Amino acids: CASSPGVSGPYEQYV.

The rearrangement links TRBV13 to TRBJ2-5, with D possibly TRBD2 on 6 matching bases. This CDR3 spans 15 amino acids. V was shortened by 5 bases and J by 5 bases, with 18 bases between the two germline ends. Germline V lookup: CDR1 PRHDT, CDR2 FYEKMQ (reference sequence). CDR3 region: CASSAGTPRGETQYF. The CDR3 DNA follows: TGTGCCAGCAGCGCCGGGACTCCCCGCGGGGAGACCCAGTACTTC.

Of note for this clonotype: One end of the junction is discordant with germline, which a read error may explain. The chain links TRBV14 to TRBJ1-1; maybe TRBD1 (6 bases). CDR3 length equals 16 residues. Germline CDR1 reads SGHDN; CDR2 reads FVKESK. CDR3 sequence: CVSSPGGGARYTEAFF. CDR3 nucleotides: TGTGTCAGCAGCCCCGGGGGGGGGGCGCGGTACACTGAAGCTTTCTTT. Full variable domain (outside the CDR3, taken from reference TRBV14 and TRBJ1-1): EAGVTQFPSHSVIEKGQTVTLRCDPISGHDNLYWYRRVMGKEIKFLLHFVKESKQDESGMPNNRFLAERTGGTYSTLKVQPAELEDSGVYFCVSSPGGGARYTEAFFGQGTRLTVV.

This clonotype was recorded a few times. The rearrangement links TRBV2 to TRBJ2-5, with 11 bases lining up with TRBD1. V trimming: 1 base; J trimming: 1 base; junction bases outside the gene matches: 2. The germline CDR1 and CDR2 sequences are SNHLY and FYNNEI. The CDR3 contains 16 residues. Written as DNA, the CDR3 is TGTGCCAGCAGTGAAGGGGACAGGGGGGCCCAAGAGACCCAGTACTTC. Translated, it gives CASSEGDRGAQETQYF.

CDR3 region: CATSRDSETFGGYTF. The CDR3 DNA reads TGTGCCACCAGCAGAGATTCAGAGACCTTCGGCGGCTACACCTTC. The genes are TRBV15 and TRBJ1-2; D is unclear. Germline loops: CDR1 LNHNV, CDR2 YYDKDF (reference sequence). The CDR3 has 15 amino acids. The V and J ends lost 0 bases and 8 bases respectively, with 16 bases between them.

The CDR3 reads CASSLGGHSGTGELFF. The DNA for the CDR3 is TGTGCCAGCAGTTTAGGTGGCCATTCCGGCACCGGGGAGCTGTTTTTT. The chain couples TRBV12-3 or TRBV12-4 to TRBJ2-2; no definite D call. With 1 base removed from V and 4 bases from J, the gap between germline ends came to 13 bases. The CDR3 has 16 residues.

This chain connects TRBV7-6 to TRBJ2-5; no clear D gene. The CDR3 extends over 14 amino acids. Trimming removed 9 bases at V and 0 bases at J, with 14 bases between. Germline CDR1 and CDR2: SGHVS and FNYEAQ. CDR3 nucleotides: TGTGCCAGTTCTCCGAGGCCGTACCAAGAGACCCAGTACTTC. This sequence encodes CASSPRPYQETQYF.